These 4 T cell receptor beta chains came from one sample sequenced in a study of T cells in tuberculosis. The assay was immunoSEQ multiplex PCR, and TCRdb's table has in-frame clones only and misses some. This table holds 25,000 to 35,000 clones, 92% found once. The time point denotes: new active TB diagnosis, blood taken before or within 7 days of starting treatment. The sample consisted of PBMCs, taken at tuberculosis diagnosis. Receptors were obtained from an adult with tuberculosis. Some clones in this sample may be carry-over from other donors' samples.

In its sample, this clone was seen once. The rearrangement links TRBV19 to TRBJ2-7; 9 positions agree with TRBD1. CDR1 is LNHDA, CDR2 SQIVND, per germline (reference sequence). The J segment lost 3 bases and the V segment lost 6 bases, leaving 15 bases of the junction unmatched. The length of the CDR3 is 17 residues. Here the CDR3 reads CASSPGGTGTVIYEQYF. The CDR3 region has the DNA TGTGCCAGTAGCCCAGGGGGGACAGGGACCGTAATCTACGAGCAGTACTTC. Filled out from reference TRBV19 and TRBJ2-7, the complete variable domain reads DGGITQSPKYLFRKEGQNVTLSCEQNLNHDAMYWYRQDPGQGLRLIYYSQIVNDFQKGDIAEGYSVSREKKESFPLTVTSAQKNPTAFYLCASSPGGTGTVIYEQYFGPGTRLTVT.

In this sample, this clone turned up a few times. The CDR3 DNA reads TGTGCCAGCTTAAAGAGGACTGAAGCTTTCTTT. Translated: CASLKRTEAFF. The chain joins TRBV2 to TRBJ1-1; D is uncertain. CDR1 and CDR2 from the germline V gene are SNHLY and FYNNEI. The ends were cut back, 8 bases at V and 5 bases at J, with 9 bases in the middle. The CDR3 has 11 residues.

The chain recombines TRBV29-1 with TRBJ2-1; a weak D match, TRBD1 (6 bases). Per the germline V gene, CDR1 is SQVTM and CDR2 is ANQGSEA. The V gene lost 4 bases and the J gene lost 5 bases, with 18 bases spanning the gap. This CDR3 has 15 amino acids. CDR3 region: CSVAADRGLNNEQFF. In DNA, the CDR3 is TGCAGCGTTGCGGCGGACAGAGGATTAAACAATGAGCAGTTCTTC.

CDR3 sequence (DNA): TGCGCCAGCAGCTTGGTACAGGGGAGTACCAGACTACCCCAAGCTAACTATGGCTACACCTTC. Translating gives CASSLVQGSTRLPQANYGYTF. V gene TRBV5-1 combines with J gene TRBJ1-2, with TRBD1 identical over 7 bases. The junction had 20 bases not matched to a gene; V was cut back by 0 bases and J by 0 bases. The germline CDR1 and CDR2 sequences are SGHRS and YFSETQ. The CDR3 extends over 21 amino acids.